The clone carrying this T cell receptor (beta chain) was recorded only once. Its antigen is currently unknown. This sample was taken from a study of CD8 T cells in Susac syndrome. Notes on the study in general: The number of individuals included in the study's TCR sequencing and HLA analysis was acknowledged as relatively small.

Reverse transcription of roughly 0.5 to 1 ug RNA used random hexamers. The authors amplified TCR beta CDR3 across 54 Vbeta and 13 Jbeta using immunoSEQ multiplex PCR. TCRdb passed the immunoSEQ multiplex PCR reads through MiXCR, listing each CDR3 protein once. This table has some 170,000 distinct CDR3 sequences, 94% appearing once. High-throughput TCR beta sequencing covered peripheral CD8+ and CD4+ T cells. TEMRA cells were enriched by FACS, while CD8+ and CD4+ T cells were obtained through a negative isolation that was performed magnetically. Germline loops: CDR1 SQVTM, CDR2 ANQGSEA. Trimming removed 4 bases from V and 7 bases from J; junction bases left unmatched: 9. This CDR3 region has 13 residues.

The origin of this receptor is a human donor with multiple sclerosis. The specimen was CD4+ T cells from PBMCs. The gene calls are TRBV29-1 and TRBJ1-2, with 7 bases matching TRBD1. The chain's CDR3 is CSVAAVTGRGYTF. CDR3 nucleotides: TGCAGCGTTGCCGCGGTGACAGGGCGTGGCTACACCTTC.